Listed below are T cell receptor beta chains from one sample, sequenced in a study of T cell repertoires in cytomegalovirus infection. One entry per CDR3 protein, called by TCRdb with MiXCR from the reads. The data contain roughly 170,000 distinct CDR3 sequences, about 20% of them singletons. No antigens are known for them. Here the sequenced sample was CD8+ T cells from cultured PBMCs, taken from culture after CMV antigen stimulation. These receptors all stem from a human donor in good health (CMV status not recorded). Some clones in this sample may be carry-over from other donors' samples. Both conserved end residues are part of each CDR3. D genes are given only for firm matches.

v_gene,d_gene,CDR3aa
TRBV7-6,TRBD1,CASSTIGDRGQETQYF
TRBV12-3/TRBV12-4,NA,CASSFMRAGTGELFF
TRBV19,NA,CASRKGTEAFF
TRBV7-9,NA,CASSLDGSPGELFF
TRBV7-9,TRBD1,CASSPPTGSTTDTQYF
TRBV4-1,TRBD1,CASSQGGQGAHQPQHF
TRBV10-3,NA,CAIRNPSGGAGEADTQYF
TRBV7-9,NA,CASSLRFDEQYF
TRBV7-8,NA,CASSLKDTQYF
TRBV7-9,NA,CASSSEGGTLYEQYF
TRBV4-3,NA,CASSHLRESGANVLTF
TRBV13,NA,CASSLGHSGYGYTF
TRBV11-2,NA,CASSFIRSQAFF
TRBV7-9,NA,CASSFGTVPEAFF
TRBV9,NA,CASSLRDSDTQYF
TRBV7-2,NA,CASTLSAGSNQPQHF
TRBV30,TRBD1,CAWRIRGLNYGYTF
TRBV28,NA,CASSLGHLNTEAFF
TRBV7-9,NA,CASSGTTGDNTEAFF
TRBV5-6,TRBD2,CASSLASFSGGFPGANVLTF
TRBV7-2,NA,CASSLSRGRNQPQHF
TRBV7-8,NA,CASSHRAYSNEKLFF
TRBV7-2,NA,CASSVSMSYNEQFF
TRBV7-8,TRBD1,CASSAGTDYGYTF
TRBV7-9,NA,CASSLVARDTEAFF
TRBV12-3/TRBV12-4,NA,CASTQGETQYF
TRBV4-3,NA,CASSHVAQGNTEAFF
TRBV7-2,NA,CASSLDTGELFF
TRBV14,NA,CASSQTSYGYTF
TRBV5-1,NA,CASSSGPYEQYF
TRBV6-5,TRBD2,CASSPVGGLETQYF
TRBV4-1,NA,CASSPSPGDGNYGYTF
TRBV27,NA,CASSLEQVNTGELFF
TRBV28,TRBD1,CASTLLTGPNQPQHF
TRBV15,TRBD1,CATGTGGAYEQYF
TRBV27,NA,CASSLSKGAGNTIYF